What follows are 12 T cell receptor beta chains derived from one specimen sequenced in a study of OX40 agonist ivuxolimab in advanced cancers. TCRdb's table, derived via immunoSEQ multiplex PCR, lists solely in-frame clones and lacks some. Of roughly 64,000 clones in the sample, around 88% were seen once. Sequencing was performed on CD4+ or CD8+ T cells sorted from blood, taken in a trial of the OX40 agonist ivuxolimab. The receptors here all came from an adult with an advanced solid tumor such as melanoma, head and neck, liver or kidney cancer.

This sequence joins TRBV19 and TRBJ1-4; D is possibly TRBD1 (6 bases). Germline CDR1 reads LNHDA; CDR2 reads SQIVND (reference sequence). The CDR3 totals 14 residues. Trimming left V 1 base short and J 10 bases short, with 13 bases between. The chain's CDR3 is CASSIGDKVGKLFF. The CDR3 DNA reads TGTGCCAGTAGTATAGGGGACAAAGTAGGAAAACTGTTTTTT.

The chain couples TRBV11-3 to TRBJ2-7; 8 nucleotides agree with TRBD1. This CDR3 is 13 amino acids long. Germline values: CDR1 SGHNT, CDR2 YENEEA. With V trimmed by 4 bases and J by 6 bases, 5 bases remained unmatched. The CDR3 region has the DNA TGTGCCAGCAGCTCCCCAGGGGGCGGCGAGCAGTACTTC. Amino acids: CASSSPGGGEQYF.

The rearrangement uses TRBV7-8 and TRBJ2-7; 14 bases agree with TRBD2. The CDR3 totals 15 residues. V lost 3 bases to trimming and J lost 7 bases; unmatched junction nucleotides: 5. Per the germline V gene, CDR1 is SGHVS and CDR2 is FQNEAQ. CDR3 in DNA: TGTGCCAGCAGCTTCGGGACTAGCGGGAGAGGAGAGCAGTACTTC. Translating gives CASSFGTSGRGEQYF.

The CDR3, as DNA: TGTGCCAGCAGTGTTCGACAGGGCGATCAGCCCCAGCATTTT. It is translated as CASSVRQGDQPQHF. The chain joins TRBV2 to TRBJ1-5; 7 nucleotides agree with TRBD1. The germline CDR1 and CDR2 sequences are SNHLY and FYNNEI. This CDR3 contains 14 residues. Trimming took 4 bases from V and 5 from J; bases not matched to a gene: 5. Together with reference TRBV2 and TRBJ1-5, the CDR3 gives the full variable domain: EPEVTQTPSHQVTQMGQEVILRCVPISNHLYFYWYRQILGQKVEFLVSFYNNEISEKSEIFDDQFSVERPDGSNFTLKIRSTKLEDSAMYFCASSVRQGDQPQHFGDGTRLSIL.

The chain joins TRBV7-6 to TRBJ2-1; 8 bases map to TRBD1. Germline values: CDR1 SGHVS, CDR2 FNYEAQ. The CDR3 is 16 residues long. The V gene end was trimmed by 0 bases and the J gene end by 7 bases; junction bases not matched to a gene: 8. CDR3 residues: CASSLAPPRQGNEQFF. The CDR3 region has the DNA TGTGCCAGCAGCTTAGCCCCGCCTCGACAGGGGAATGAGCAGTTCTTC.

This chain uses TRBV5-1 with TRBJ2-7; tentatively, D is TRBD1 or TRBD2 (5 bases each). The CDR3 is made up of 10 amino acids. V was pared by 10 bases and J by 6 bases, with 11 bases between. Germline assignment: CDR1 SGHRS and CDR2 YFSETQ. The CDR3 spells CARPGREQYF. CDR3 bases: TGCGCCCGACCGGGGCGCGAGCAGTACTTC.

This sequence joins TRBV19 and TRBJ2-3, with D hard to call. Germline V gives CDR1 LNHDA, CDR2 SQIVND (reference sequence). The CDR3 spans 16 residues. V lost 0 bases and J lost 7, with 17 bases in between. The CDR3 bases are TGTGCCAGTAGTATAGACTCGTCGAATCCCGCGTATACGCAGTATTTT. It translates to CASSIDSSNPAYTQYF.

The gene calls are TRBV14 and TRBJ1-1; D may be TRBD1 (6 bases). CDR3 length: 14 residues. Germline lookup yields CDR1 SGHDN and CDR2 FVKESK. Trimming stripped 1 base from V and 4 bases from J, with 10 bases between. The CDR3 nucleotides are TGTGCCAGCAGCCAAGGGACAGTTGGCACTGAAGCTTTCTTT. It translates to CASSQGTVGTEAFF.

V is TRBV6-5 and J is TRBJ2-1; 8 positions match TRBD2. With V trimmed by 5 bases and J by 6 bases, 6 bases remained unmatched. CDR1 is MNHEY and CDR2 is SVGAGI in the germline V gene. The CDR3 totals 14 residues. This CDR3 is CASSTGGPVNEQFF. CDR3 DNA: TGTGCCAGCAGTACGGGGGGGCCGGTCAATGAGCAGTTCTTC.

This chain joins TRBV18 and TRBJ2-3; possibly TRBD1 for D (6 bases). Germline V lookup: CDR1 KGHSH, CDR2 LQKENI. The V end lost 1 base, the J end lost 4 bases, and 9 bases lay between the germline ends. This CDR3 is 14 amino acids long. The CDR3 DNA reads as TGTGCCAGCTCACCACGGGGGCAGGCAGATACGCAGTATTTT. It is translated as CASSPRGQADTQYF.

The chain carries TRBV11-1 and TRBJ2-2; unclear D gene. CDR1 SGHAT and CDR2 FQDESV come from the germline V gene (reference sequence). V was clipped by 2 bases and J by 5 bases, with 6 bases between them. This CDR3 has 13 amino acids. CDR3 bases: TGTGCCAGCAGCTTAAGCCTTACCGGGGAGCTGTTTTTT. Amino acids: CASSLSLTGELFF.

The V and J genes are TRBV10-2 and TRBJ1-1; possibly TRBD1 for D (5 bases). Trimming shortened V by 2 bases and J by 5 bases, and 9 bases separated the two germline ends. The CDR3 runs 13 residues. Germline assignment: CDR1 WSHSY and CDR2 SAAADI. CDR3 in DNA: TGCGCCAGCAGTGAGAGTGGGGGGACTGAAGCTTTCTTT. Translated, it gives CASSESGGTEAFF.